This TCR beta chain comes out of a study of T cell clonality in common variable immunodeficiency. Study results and limitations: Compared with controls, CVID subjects had fewer shared TCRbeta clones. In common variable immunodeficiency, TCR beta chains reportedly carried fewer deletions and N-nucleotide insertions.

Control and CVID samples contributed equal amounts of genomic DNA. The assay was immunoSEQ multiplex PCR, and TCRdb's table has in-frame clones only and misses some. Sampling found under 25,000 clones, none seen once. Both groups were predominantly of Caucasian heritage. All CVID subjects were on immunoglobulin replacement for at least one year. This clone showed up just a few times. The target antigen is unknown. Read data end 3 residues before the CDR3 end; the end is taken from the germline J gene. CDR3 length: 16 residues. Germline V gives CDR1 MNHEY, CDR2 SVGEGT. The V gene end was trimmed by 6 bases and the J gene end by 4 bases; junction bases not matched to a gene: 12.

Sequencing input: peripheral blood mononuclear cells. This chain links TRBV6-2 or TRBV6-3 with TRBJ1-1; 9 bases are shared with TRBD1. The receptor's source is a human donor with common variable immunodeficiency. CDR3 bases read: TGTGCCAGCAGGTACAGGACAGGGGATCTAGGCACTGAA. This encodes CASRYRTGDLGTE. The CDR3 in full is CASRYRTGDLGTEAFF.